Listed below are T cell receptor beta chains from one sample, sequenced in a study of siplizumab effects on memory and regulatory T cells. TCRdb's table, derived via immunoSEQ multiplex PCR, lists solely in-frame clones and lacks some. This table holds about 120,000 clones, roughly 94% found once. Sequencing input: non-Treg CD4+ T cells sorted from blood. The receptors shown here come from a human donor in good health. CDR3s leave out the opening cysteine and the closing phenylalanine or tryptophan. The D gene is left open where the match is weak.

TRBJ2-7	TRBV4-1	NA	ASSQDPGLIGPSSYEQY
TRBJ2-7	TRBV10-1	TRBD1	ASITMADRDYEQY
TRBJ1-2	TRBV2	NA	ASRPGGYGYT
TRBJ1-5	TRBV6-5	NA	ASSYGGSNQPQH
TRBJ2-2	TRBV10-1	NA	ASSERGGAELF
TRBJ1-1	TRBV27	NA	ASSLGFNTEAF
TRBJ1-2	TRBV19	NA	ASTDREDGYT
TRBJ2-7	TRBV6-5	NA	ASSYSRTGAYEQY
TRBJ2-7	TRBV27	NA	ASRSGGTASYEQY
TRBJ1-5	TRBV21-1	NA	ASSHDGQGGEGGKQPQH
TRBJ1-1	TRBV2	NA	ASSEDRNTEAF
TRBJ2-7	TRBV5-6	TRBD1	ASSGGTGVSLEQY
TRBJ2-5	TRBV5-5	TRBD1	ASSLTGSGETQY
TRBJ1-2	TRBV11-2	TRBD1	ASSPGTGGAGGYT
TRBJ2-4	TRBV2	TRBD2	ASSDPSGTIKNIQY
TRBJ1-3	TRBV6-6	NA	ASTREAGFGNTIY
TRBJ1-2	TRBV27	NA	ASSLGQGGSGYT
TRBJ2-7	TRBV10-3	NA	AISEQSYEQY
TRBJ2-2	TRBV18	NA	ASSPNSNTGELF
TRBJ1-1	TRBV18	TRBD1	ASSPRTGKMNTEAF
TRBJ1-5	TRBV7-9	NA	ASSFGSNQPQH
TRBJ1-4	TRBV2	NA	ASSFVTGGNEKLF
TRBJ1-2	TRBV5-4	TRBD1	ASSSGQGYYGYT
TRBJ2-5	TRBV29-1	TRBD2	SVELSSGGGETQY
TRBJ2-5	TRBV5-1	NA	ASSLPGGSKETQY
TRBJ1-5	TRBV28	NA	ASKPGPRQPQH
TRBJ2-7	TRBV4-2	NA	ASSQGQGNYEQY
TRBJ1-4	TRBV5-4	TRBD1	ASSVQGGGEKLF
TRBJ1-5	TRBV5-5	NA	ASSWVGDSKIWSNQPQH
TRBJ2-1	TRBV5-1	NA	ASSLVETGTNEQF
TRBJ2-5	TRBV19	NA	ASSIRTQETQY
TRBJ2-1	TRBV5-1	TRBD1	ASSLGGTGHNEQF
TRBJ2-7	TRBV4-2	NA	ASSQDSGGGYEQY
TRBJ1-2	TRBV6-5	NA	ASSYSRSGANYGYT
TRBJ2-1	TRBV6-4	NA	ASSEAPNNYLYNEQF
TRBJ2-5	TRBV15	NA	ATSRDRKDRGY
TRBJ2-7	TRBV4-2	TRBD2	ASSLRWTSGGASSYEQY
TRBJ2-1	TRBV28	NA	ASSFERTGEQF
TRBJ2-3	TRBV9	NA	ASSAGVGWTDTQY
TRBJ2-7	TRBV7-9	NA	ASSATGRERIEQY
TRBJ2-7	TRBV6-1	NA	ASNDPFKQY
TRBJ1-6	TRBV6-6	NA	ASKNGGNRSPLH
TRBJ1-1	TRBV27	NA	ASSFQGSTEAF
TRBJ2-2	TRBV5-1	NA	ASSLRNRVGFTGELF
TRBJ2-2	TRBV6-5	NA	ASSYSGGPTGELF
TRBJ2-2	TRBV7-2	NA	ASSLFGSGYTGELF
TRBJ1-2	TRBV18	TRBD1	ASSGWTGTTGYT
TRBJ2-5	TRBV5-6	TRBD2	ASSLRGLAGGETQY
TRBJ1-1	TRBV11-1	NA	ASSLARYDTEAF
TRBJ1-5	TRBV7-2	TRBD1	ASSLGSGGWQPQH
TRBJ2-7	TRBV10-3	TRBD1	AIRLTGQSDEQY